Following are 28 T cell receptor beta chains from one sample sequenced in a study of T cell repertoires in cytomegalovirus infection (dated by TCRdb to about 2019). No antigen has been assigned to these receptors. Sequenced on an Illumina HiSeq 1500. TCRdb redid the processing of the public reads, applying fastp at Q25 and MiXCR, and retained in-frame beta chains. Identical CDR3 proteins give one entry, which carries the most common genes and DNA. The sample has about 500,000 distinct CDR3 sequences on record, about 33% of them singletons. The ten largest clones add up to roughly 15% of the sample. The meaning of the sample's treatment or condition label: in vitro stimulation with specific CMV peptide epitopes to enrich CMV-specific T cells. The sample in question was cultured PBMCs, obtained from culture after CMV antigen stimulation. The origin of the receptors is a human donor in good health (CMV status not recorded). Some clones in this sample may be carry-over from other donors' samples.

The chain couples TRBV28 to TRBJ2-6; D may match TRBD1 or TRBD2 (5 bases each). CDR3 length equals 16 residues. V lost 7 bases, J lost 0 bases, and 13 bases lay in between. The germline CDR1 and CDR2 sequences are MDHEN and SYDVKM. In DNA form, the CDR3 reads TGTGCCAGCACCGAAGGGGACCGCTCTGGGGCCAACGTCCTGACTTTC. It yields the protein CASTEGDRSGANVLTF.

J is TRBJ1-5 and V is TRBV12-3 or TRBV12-4; the D is unclear. Trimming pared 8 bases from V and 5 bases from J, leaving 19 bases between. The CDR3 runs to 15 residues. In nucleotides, the CDR3 is TGTGCCAGCCGGTCGAGTTCCCCAGCCCATCAGCCCCAGCATTTT. This codes for CASRSSSPAHQPQHF.

In its sample, this clonotype was seen a few times. The CDR3 is CASRWDPMDEQYF. In DNA form, the CDR3 reads TGTGCCAGCAGGTGGGACCCCATGGACGAGCAGTACTTC. The chain uses TRBV28 and TRBJ2-7; D may match TRBD1 or TRBD2 (5 bases each). The germline gives CDR1 MDHEN, CDR2 SYDVKM. This CDR3 has 13 residues. The V end lost 6 bases, the J end lost 5 bases, and 14 bases lay between the germline ends. Full variable domain (rest looked up from reference TRBV28 and TRBJ2-7): DVKVTQSSRYLVKRTGEKVFLECVQDMDHENMFWYRQDPGLGLRLIYFSYDVKMKEKGDIPEGYSVSREKKERFSLILESASTNQTSMYLCASRWDPMDEQYFGPGTRLTVT.

This clonotype was counted many times. The rearrangement uses TRBV7-2 and TRBJ2-7; 9 bases line up with TRBD2. The length of the CDR3 is 16 residues. The germline gives CDR1 SGHTA, CDR2 FQGNSA. Trimming cost V 1 base and J 6 bases; bases outside gene matches: 10. CDR3 bases: TGTGCCAGCAGCTTAGGGGGGATAGCGGGAGTCGCCGAGCAGTACGTC. Its translation is CASSLGGIAGVAEQYV.

This chain uses TRBV5-3 with TRBJ2-3, with 13 bases aligning to TRBD2. TRBV5-3 is marked as an open reading frame, function uncertain. With V trimmed by 1 base and J by 6 bases, 8 bases remained unmatched. This CDR3 contains 17 residues. The CDR3 here is CARSLKLAGGPGDTQYF. The CDR3 bases are TGTGCCAGAAGCTTGAAACTAGCGGGAGGGCCCGGGGATACGCAGTATTTT.

The sample holds many counts of this clonotype. The gene calls are TRBV7-2 and TRBJ2-6; either TRBD1 or TRBD2 may fit D (5 bases each). There are 16 residues in the CDR3. The germline V gene has CDR1 SGHTA and CDR2 FQGNSA. V was shortened by 0 bases and J by 4 bases, with 10 bases between the two germline ends. CDR3 loop: CASSLARGSGANVLTF. The CDR3 nucleotides read TGTGCCAGCAGCTTAGCGAGGGGCTCAGGGGCCAACGTCCTGACTTTC.

This clonotype occurred many times. The rearrangement uses TRBV19 and TRBJ2-1; 8 nucleotides match TRBD2. V gave up 2 bases and J gave up 8 bases; unmatched junction bases: 8. The germline CDR1 and CDR2 sequences are LNHDA and SQIVND (reference sequence). The CDR3 consists of 15 residues. CDR3 region: CASSIPGGPRDEQFF. CDR3 coding DNA: TGTGCCAGTAGTATACCGGGAGGGCCCCGAGATGAGCAGTTCTTC.

This clonotype was picked up a small number of times. The chain is built from TRBV19 and TRBJ1-2; 8 bases line up with TRBD1. The V segment lost 4 bases and the J segment 8 bases; nucleotides outside the gene matches: 9. CDR1 is LNHDA, CDR2 SQIVND, per germline (reference sequence). The CDR3 sequence is 14 residues long. This CDR3 reads CASSTDRGGYGYTF. In DNA, the CDR3 is TGTGCCAGTAGTACCGACAGGGGAGGTTACGGCTACACCTTC.

This clonotype turned up a few times. DNA for the CDR3: TGTGCCAGCAGGCTAGCGGGAGGTCCCGACTACAATGAGCAGTTCTTC. This translates into CASRLAGGPDYNEQFF. J is TRBJ2-1 and V is TRBV7-3, with 11 bases fitting TRBD2. CDR3 length equals 16 residues. The J segment lost 3 bases and the V segment lost 6 bases, leaving 7 bases of the junction unmatched. Germline CDR1 is SGHTA and CDR2 is FQGTGA.

This clonotype was observed once. A clone one base away is much larger, so this may be a read error. The chain couples TRBV7-2 to TRBJ2-3, with D possibly matching TRBD2 (5 bases). Germline V gene data show CDR1 as SGHTA and CDR2 as FQGNSA. The CDR3 runs 16 residues. The V and J ends lost 0 bases and 6 bases respectively, with 16 bases between them. The CDR3, as DNA: TGTACCAGCAGCTTAGCTTGGGAGAGACCCATCGATACGCAGTATTTT. This sequence encodes CTSSLAWERPIDTQYF. The variable domain in full, with the rest retrieved from reference TRBV7-2 and TRBJ2-3, is GAGVSQSPSNKVTEKGKDVELRCDPISGHTALYWYRQSLGQGLEFLIYFQGNSAPDKSGLPSDRFSAERTGGSVSTLTIQRTQQEDSAVYLCTSSLAWERPIDTQYFGPGTRLTVL.

This clonotype was found a few times. CDR3 amino acids: CASSLRGFFKDEQYV. DNA of the CDR3: TGTGCCAGCAGTTTGCGCGGATTCTTTAAAGACGAGCAGTACGTC. The chain has TRBV27 and TRBJ2-7; D uncertain. Germline values: CDR1 MNHEY, CDR2 SMNVEV (reference sequence). V gave up 3 bases and J gave up 5 bases, with 17 bases separating them. CDR3 length: 15 amino acids.

This clonotype occurred once. The chain links TRBV6-1 to TRBJ1-1, with 7 bases aligning to TRBD1. The trim removed 6 bases at V and 1 base at J, leaving 2 bases unmatched. This CDR3 has 13 residues. From germline, CDR1 is MNHNS and CDR2 SASEGT. The CDR3 nucleotides read TGTGCCAGCAGACAGGGGACGAACACTGAAGCTTTCTTT. Translating it yields CASRQGTNTEAFF.

This chain links TRBV29-1 with TRBJ2-3; D possibly matches TRBD1 or TRBD2 (6 bases each). This CDR3 has 11 amino acids. The germline gives CDR1 SQVTM, CDR2 ANQGSEA. Here the CDR3 DNA reads TGCAGTGGAGGGGGAACAGATACGCAGTATTTT. Encoded protein: CSGGGTDTQYF.

The chain uses TRBV28 and TRBJ1-3, with unresolved D. Germline-derived CDR1 and CDR2 are MDHEN and SYDVKM. This CDR3 region has 14 residues. V was shortened by 6 bases and J by 4 bases, with 13 bases between the two germline ends. In DNA form, the CDR3 reads TGTGCCAGCAGCAAGACGGAGGAGGGAAACACCATATATTTT. As protein: CASSKTEEGNTIYF.

J is TRBJ2-5 and V is TRBV4-3; possibly TRBD1 for D (6 bases). The CDR3 length is 15 residues. Germline V gene data show CDR1 as LGHNA and CDR2 as YSLEER. V was cut by 4 bases and J by 5 bases, with 17 bases left in between. CDR3 sequence: CASSPSQGIGETQYF. The CDR3, as DNA: TGCGCCAGCAGCCCTTCACAGGGAATCGGTGAGACCCAGTACTTC.

This clonotype was counted a few times. V and J are TRBV19 and TRBJ2-7, with 7 bases identical to TRBD1. Trimming at V came to 5 bases and at J to 3 bases, leaving 7 bases not matched to a gene. The CDR3 has 14 residues. Looked up from germline, CDR1 is LNHDA and CDR2 is SQIVND (reference sequence). In DNA, the CDR3 is TGTGCCAGTAGTTCACCGGGACAGTTCTACGAGCAGTACGTC. Translating gives CASSSPGQFYEQYV.

This rearrangement joins TRBV11-2 to TRBJ2-4, with D unresolved. V was trimmed by 5 bases and J by 6 bases, leaving 11 bases between them. The germline gives CDR1 SGHAT, CDR2 FQNNGV. This CDR3 spans 13 amino acids. The CDR3 nucleotides read TGTGCCAGCAGCCACATAGATAGAAACATTCAGTACTTC. Its translation: CASSHIDRNIQYF.

The chain has TRBV7-2 and TRBJ2-7; a possible D gene is TRBD1 (6 bases). The CDR3 length is 13 residues. From germline, CDR1 is SGHTA and CDR2 FQGNSA. The V gene lost 6 bases and the J gene lost 2 bases, with 11 bases spanning the gap. The CDR3 bases are TGTGCCAGCAGTCCCCCAGGGGCCTACGAGCAGTACGTC. Amino acid sequence: CASSPPGAYEQYV.

A remark on this clonotype: No conserved phenylalanine or tryptophan is present at the end of the CDR3, so a read error is the likely explanation. V is TRBV6-5 and J is TRBJ2-3; tentatively, D is TRBD2 (5 bases). Trimming removed 0 bases from V and 3 bases from J, with 13 bases in between. The CDR3 is made up of 16 amino acids. Germline assignment: CDR1 MNHEY and CDR2 SVGAGI. The CDR3 loop is CASSYSSRGSTDTQYI. The CDR3 DNA reads TGTGCCAGCAGTTACTCGAGCAGAGGGAGTACAGATACGCAGTATATT.

The chain couples TRBV7-9 to TRBJ1-3; D is possibly TRBD1 (5 bases). The CDR3 loop spans 16 amino acids. The V gene's germline CDR1 is SEHNR and CDR2 FQNEAQ (reference sequence). Trimming removed 5 bases from V and 2 bases from J, with 16 bases in between. CDR3 coding DNA: TGTGCCAGCAGCCAACCTGCGGAAGGGGCTGGAAACACCATATATTTT. Translation gives CASSQPAEGAGNTIYF.

This clonotype was observed at least ten times. The rearrangement joins TRBV7-9 to TRBJ2-5, with 7 bases fitting TRBD1. Looked up from germline, CDR1 is SEHNR and CDR2 is FQNEAQ (reference sequence). The CDR3 has 14 amino acids. J gave up 5 bases and V 5 bases, and 8 bases lay outside the gene matches. CDR3: CASSRSGTEETQYF. CDR3 in DNA: TGTGCCAGCAGCAGGTCCGGGACAGAGGAGACCCAGTACTTC.

The chain recombines TRBV6-2 or TRBV6-3 with TRBJ2-6; 7 positions match TRBD1. Germline V gene data show CDR1 as MNHEY and CDR2 as SVGEGT. V lost 2 bases to trimming and J lost 0 bases; unmatched junction nucleotides: 4. The CDR3 totals 17 residues. CDR3 DNA: TGTGCCAGCAGTTACGGGACAGTGGTCTCTGGGGCCAACGTCCTGACTTTC. Its translation is CASSYGTVVSGANVLTF.

This chain joins TRBV6-8 and TRBJ2-7; maybe TRBD2 (5 bases). V was trimmed by 8 bases and J by 0 bases, leaving 11 bases between them. This CDR3 has 13 residues. Germline values: CDR1 MNHGY, CDR2 SAAAGT. The CDR3 DNA sequence: TGTGCCAGCGCGGTACGGGACTCCTACGAGCAGTACGTC. This gives the protein CASAVRDSYEQYV.

This clonotype was seen a few times. The gene calls are TRBV5-1 and TRBJ1-1; no firm D call. Germline assignment: CDR1 SGHRS and CDR2 YFSETQ. V was shortened by 6 bases and J by 3 bases, with 21 bases between the two germline ends. The CDR3 consists of 16 residues. This CDR3 reads CASTLGIGIIDTEAFF. CDR3 DNA sequence: TGCGCCAGCACCCTGGGGATCGGAATTATCGACACTGAAGCTTTCTTT. Filled out from reference TRBV5-1 and TRBJ1-1, the complete variable domain reads KAGVTQTPRYLIKTRGQQVTLSCSPISGHRSVSWYQQTPGQGLQFLFEYFSETQRNKGNFPGRFSGRQFSNSRSEMNVSTLELGDSALYLCASTLGIGIIDTEAFFGQGTRLTVV.

J is TRBJ2-7 and V is TRBV6-5; no definite D call. The CDR3 runs 15 residues. Deletions cut 2 bases from V and 0 bases from J, with 11 bases between. Germline V gene sequence: CDR1 MNHEY, CDR2 SVGAGI. The CDR3 coding sequence is TGTGCCAGCAGTTACATCCCCGGCAGCTCCTACGAGCAGTACTTC. Protein: CASSYIPGSSYEQYF.

The chain links TRBV7-8 to TRBJ1-1; D gene ambiguous. V lost 6 bases to trimming and J lost 3 bases, with 11 bases between them. The CDR3 covers 13 residues. Germline CDR1 reads SGHVS; CDR2 reads FQNEAQ. In DNA, the CDR3 is TGTGCCAGCAGGTGGAGCGGTGACACTGAAGCTTTCTTT. It translates to CASRWSGDTEAFF.

The table lists this clonotype with a few counts. The genes are TRBV28 and TRBJ2-7; perhaps D is TRBD1 or TRBD2 (8 bases each). The CDR3 runs to 18 residues. V shed 2 bases and J shed 7 bases, with 27 bases lying between them. The germline V gene encodes CDR1 MDHEN and CDR2 SYDVKM. This chain's CDR3 is CASSLPGGAEAGVVEQYF. The DNA of the CDR3 is TGTGCCAGCAGTTTACCAGGGGGCGCTGAAGCGGGAGTCGTTGAGCAGTACTTC.

With respect to this clonotype: A read error may be the cause here, since a much bigger clone is one base away. This is likely a read error, given that the CDR3 carries no conserved phenylalanine or tryptophan at its end. This chain joins TRBV7-2 and TRBJ1-5, with D hard to call. The V and J ends lost 5 bases and 13 bases respectively, with 15 bases between them. Germline CDR1 and CDR2: SGHTA and FQGNSA. This CDR3 is built from 12 residues. The DNA of the CDR3 is TGTGCCAGCAGCCGTAACGATGGACCACAGCATGTT. Translating gives CASSRNDGPQHV.